This TCR beta chain was observed in a study of graft-versus-host responses after intestinal transplantation. About the study: Each patient got anti-thymocyte globulin induction, then tacrolimus and steroids for around three years. Overall study findings and caveats: Circulating GvH clones peaking coincided with falling HvG clones soon after transplant. Graft-versus-host to host-versus-graft clonal ratios in allografts were high in patients with graft-donor T cell macrochimerism.

This clone was recorded only once. Antigen unknown. This table comes from immunoSEQ multiplex PCR, and its TCRdb copy is limited to in-frame clones, with some not included. The sample contains 50,000 to 75,000 clones, around 93% of which appear only once. The CDR3 is 14 amino acids. Germline V gene sequence: CDR1 MNHNS, CDR2 SASEGT. V was pared by 8 bases and J by 4 bases, with 17 bases between. The TCR comes from a human donor who was the organ donor for an intestinal transplant. Sequencing was performed on unstimulated CD4+ T cells sorted from spleen or lymph node cells, taken before transplant. J is TRBJ1-1 and V is TRBV6-1; D is unclear. CDR3 nucleotides: TGTGCCAGCTACCCCTTCCGGTGGAGCACTGAAGCTTTCTTT. Translation gives CASYPFRWSTEAFF.